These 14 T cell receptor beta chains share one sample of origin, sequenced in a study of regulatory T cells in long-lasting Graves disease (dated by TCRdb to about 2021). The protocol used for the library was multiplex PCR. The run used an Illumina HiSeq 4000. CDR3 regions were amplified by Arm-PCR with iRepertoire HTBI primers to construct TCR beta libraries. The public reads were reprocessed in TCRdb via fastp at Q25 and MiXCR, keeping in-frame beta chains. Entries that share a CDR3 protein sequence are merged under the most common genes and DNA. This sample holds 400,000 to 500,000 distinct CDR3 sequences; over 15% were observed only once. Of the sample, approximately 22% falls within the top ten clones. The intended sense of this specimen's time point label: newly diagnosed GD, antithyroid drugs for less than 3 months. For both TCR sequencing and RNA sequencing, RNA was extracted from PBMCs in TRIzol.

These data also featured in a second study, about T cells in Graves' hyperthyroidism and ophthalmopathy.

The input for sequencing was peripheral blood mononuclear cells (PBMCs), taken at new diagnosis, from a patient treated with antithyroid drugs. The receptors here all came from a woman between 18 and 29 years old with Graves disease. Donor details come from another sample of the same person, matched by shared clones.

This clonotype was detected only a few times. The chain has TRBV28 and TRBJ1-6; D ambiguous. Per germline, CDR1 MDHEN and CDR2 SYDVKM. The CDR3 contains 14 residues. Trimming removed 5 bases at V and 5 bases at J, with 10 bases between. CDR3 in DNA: TGTGCCAGCAGTCCCCCCCCTAATAATTCACCCCTCCACTTT. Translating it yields CASSPPPNNSPLHF.

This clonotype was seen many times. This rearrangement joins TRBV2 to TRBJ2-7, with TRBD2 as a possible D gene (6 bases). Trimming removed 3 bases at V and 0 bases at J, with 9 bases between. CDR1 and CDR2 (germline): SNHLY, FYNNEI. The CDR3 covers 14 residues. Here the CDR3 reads CASSEQRASYEQYF. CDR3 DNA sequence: TGTGCCAGCAGTGAGCAGCGGGCCTCCTACGAGCAGTACTTC. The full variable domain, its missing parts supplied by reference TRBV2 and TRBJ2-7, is EPEVTQTPSHQVTQMGQEVILRCVPISNHLYFYWYRQILGQKVEFLVSFYNNEISEKSEIFDDQFSVERPDGSNFTLKIRSTKLEDSAMYFCASSEQRASYEQYFGPGTRLTVT.

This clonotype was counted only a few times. CDR3 sequence: CASSNSPAVGAEKLFF. The CDR3 coding sequence is TGTGCCAGCAGTAACTCCCCGGCAGTGGGGGCTGAAAAACTGTTTTTT. This chain connects TRBV12-3 or TRBV12-4 to TRBJ1-4, with D possibly TRBD1 on 6 matching bases. Trimming shortened V by 5 bases and J by 7 bases, and 20 bases separated the two germline ends. The CDR3 extends over 16 amino acids.

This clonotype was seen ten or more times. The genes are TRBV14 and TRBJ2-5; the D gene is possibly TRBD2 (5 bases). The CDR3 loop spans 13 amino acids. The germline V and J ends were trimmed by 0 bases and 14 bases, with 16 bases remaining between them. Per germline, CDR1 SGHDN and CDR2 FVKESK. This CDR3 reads CASSQDKWEPVYF. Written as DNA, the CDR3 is TGTGCCAGCAGCCAAGATAAGTGGGAGCCCGTATACTTC.

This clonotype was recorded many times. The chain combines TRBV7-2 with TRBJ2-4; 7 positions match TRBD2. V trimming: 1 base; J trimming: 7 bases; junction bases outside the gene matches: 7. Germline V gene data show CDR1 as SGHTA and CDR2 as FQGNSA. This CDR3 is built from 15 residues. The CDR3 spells CASSLGGAGTNIQYF. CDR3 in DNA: TGTGCCAGCAGCTTAGGCGGAGCGGGAACTAACATTCAGTACTTC.

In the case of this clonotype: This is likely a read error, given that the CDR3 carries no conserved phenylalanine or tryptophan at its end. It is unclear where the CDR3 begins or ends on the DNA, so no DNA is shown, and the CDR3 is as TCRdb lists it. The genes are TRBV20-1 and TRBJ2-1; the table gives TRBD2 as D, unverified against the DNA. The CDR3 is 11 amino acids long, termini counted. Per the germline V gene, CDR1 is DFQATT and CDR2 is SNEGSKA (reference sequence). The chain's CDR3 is CSARAGTSGSL.

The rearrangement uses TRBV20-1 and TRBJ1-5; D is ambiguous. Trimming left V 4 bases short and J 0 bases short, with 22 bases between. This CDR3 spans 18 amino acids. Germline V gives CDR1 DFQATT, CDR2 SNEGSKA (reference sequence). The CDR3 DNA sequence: TGCAGTGCTACCCGCCCAAGGGTGGCAGGCTATAGCAATCAGCCCCAGCATTTT. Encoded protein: CSATRPRVAGYSNQPQHF.

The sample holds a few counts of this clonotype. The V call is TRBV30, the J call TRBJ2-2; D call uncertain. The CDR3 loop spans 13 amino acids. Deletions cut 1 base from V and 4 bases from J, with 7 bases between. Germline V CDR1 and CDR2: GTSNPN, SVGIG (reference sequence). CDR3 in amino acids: CAWSDAITGELFF. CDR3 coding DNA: TGTGCCTGGAGTGACGCAATCACCGGGGAGCTGTTTTTT.

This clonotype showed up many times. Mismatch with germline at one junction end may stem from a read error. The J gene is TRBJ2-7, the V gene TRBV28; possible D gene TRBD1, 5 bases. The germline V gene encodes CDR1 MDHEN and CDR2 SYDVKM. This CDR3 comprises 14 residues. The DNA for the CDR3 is TGTGCCAGCAGTTTTTTGCAGGGCTCCCACGAGCAGTACTTC. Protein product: CASSFLQGSHEQYF.

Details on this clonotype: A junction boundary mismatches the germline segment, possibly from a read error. The CDR3 sequence is CATSDRTVNTGELFF. DNA of the CDR3: TGTGCCACCAGTGATCGGACAGTGAACACCGGGGAGCTGTTTTTT. The V call is TRBV6-2 or TRBV6-3, the J call TRBJ2-2; D possibly corresponds to TRBD1 (6 bases). This CDR3 is built from 15 residues. Germline values: CDR1 MNHEY, CDR2 SVGEGT.

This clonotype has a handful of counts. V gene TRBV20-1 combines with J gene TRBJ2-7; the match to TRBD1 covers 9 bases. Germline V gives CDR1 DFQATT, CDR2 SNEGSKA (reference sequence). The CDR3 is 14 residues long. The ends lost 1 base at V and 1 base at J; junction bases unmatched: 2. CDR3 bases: TGCAGTGCTAGAGCCGGGACAGGGTCCTACGAGCAGTACTTC. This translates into CSARAGTGSYEQYF.

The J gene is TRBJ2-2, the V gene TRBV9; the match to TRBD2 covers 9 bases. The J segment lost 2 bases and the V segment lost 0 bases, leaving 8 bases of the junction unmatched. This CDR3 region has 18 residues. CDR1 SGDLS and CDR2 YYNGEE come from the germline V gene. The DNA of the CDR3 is TGTGCCAGCAGCGTAGGCGTAGGGCTAGCGGGAAACACCGGGGAGCTGTTTTTT. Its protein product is CASSVGVGLAGNTGELFF.

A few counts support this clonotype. The CDR3 DNA follows: TGTGCCAGCAGTTTAGTAGTAGCGGAGCCTTACGAGCAGTACTTC. Amino acids: CASSLVVAEPYEQYF. The rearrangement uses TRBV28 and TRBJ2-7; possible D gene TRBD2, 6 bases. Germline V CDR1 and CDR2: MDHEN, SYDVKM. The CDR3 is 15 amino acids. Trimming removed 2 bases at V and 4 bases at J, with 15 bases between.

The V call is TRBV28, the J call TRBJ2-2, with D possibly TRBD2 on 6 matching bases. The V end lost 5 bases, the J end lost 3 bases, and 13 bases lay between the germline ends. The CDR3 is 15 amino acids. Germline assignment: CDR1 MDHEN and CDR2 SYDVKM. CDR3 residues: CASSIGGRDTGELFF. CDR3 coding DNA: TGTGCCAGCAGTATCGGGGGTAGGGACACCGGGGAGCTGTTTTTT.